This entry is about one T cell receptor beta chain. In the authors' methods: It was from reference gene primer amplification that nucleated cell counts were estimated. TCRdb keeps only in-frame clones here, not all; method: immunoSEQ multiplex PCR. That table furnishes V, J and clone size, whereas the DNA furnished D and trimming. The table lists about 290,000 clones, roughly nine tenths of them singletons, with over 8.5% in the top ten. The CDR3 has 18 amino acids. Trimming shortened V by 4 bases and J by 1 base, and 22 bases separated the two germline ends. Germline loops: CDR1 LGHNA, CDR2 YNFKEQ. These data are taken from a study of blood T cell repertoires in COVID-19. Study as a whole: Acute and convalescent COVID-19 samples came from the United States, Italy and Spain.

This chain uses TRBV4-2 with TRBJ1-2; possibly TRBD1 for D (5 bases). The sequenced sample consisted of peripheral blood. This sequence originates from a woman in her twenties or thirties with COVID-19, enrolled during active disease. The CDR3, as DNA: TGTGCCAGCAGCCCCGGAGGGGCTGCTAGTTTTGTTAACTATGGCTACACCTTC. Its translation is CASSPGGAASFVNYGYTF.